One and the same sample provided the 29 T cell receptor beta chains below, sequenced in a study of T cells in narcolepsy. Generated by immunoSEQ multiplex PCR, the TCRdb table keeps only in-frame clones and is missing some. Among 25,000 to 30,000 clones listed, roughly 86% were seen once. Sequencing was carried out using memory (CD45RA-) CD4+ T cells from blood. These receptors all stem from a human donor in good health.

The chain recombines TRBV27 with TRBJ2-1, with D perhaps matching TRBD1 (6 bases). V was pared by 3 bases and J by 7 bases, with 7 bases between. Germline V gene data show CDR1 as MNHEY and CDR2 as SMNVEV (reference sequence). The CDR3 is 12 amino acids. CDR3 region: CASSFRGNEQFF. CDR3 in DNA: TGTGCCAGCAGTTTCAGGGGTAATGAGCAGTTCTTC.

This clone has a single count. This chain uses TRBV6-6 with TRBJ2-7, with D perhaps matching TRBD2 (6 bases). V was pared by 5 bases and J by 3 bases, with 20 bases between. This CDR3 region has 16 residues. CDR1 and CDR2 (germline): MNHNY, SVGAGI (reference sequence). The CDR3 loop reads CASSTPWGSGNYEQYF. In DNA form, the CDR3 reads TGTGCCAGCAGTACCCCTTGGGGTAGCGGTAACTACGAGCAGTACTTC.

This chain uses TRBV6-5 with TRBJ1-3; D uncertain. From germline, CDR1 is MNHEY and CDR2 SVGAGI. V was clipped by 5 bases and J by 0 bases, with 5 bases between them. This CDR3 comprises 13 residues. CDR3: CASSAYSGNTIYF. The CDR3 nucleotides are TGTGCCAGCAGTGCCTACTCTGGAAACACCATATATTTT.

The CDR3 nucleotides are TGTGCCAGCTCCCCTACGGGGGGGCCCACAGATACGCAGTATTTT. It specifies CASSPTGGPTDTQYF. The V and J genes are TRBV18 and TRBJ2-3, with 8 nucleotides matching TRBD2. Germline lookup yields CDR1 KGHSH and CDR2 LQKENI. Unmatched junction bases numbered 7, after V lost 6 bases and J lost 2 bases. The CDR3 has 15 residues. Variable domain in full (rest from reference TRBV18 and TRBJ2-3): NAGVMQNPRHLVRRRGQEARLRCSPMKGHSHVYWYRQLPEEGLKFMVYLQKENIIDESGMPKERFSAEFPKEGPSILRIQQVVRGDSAAYFCASSPTGGPTDTQYFGPGTRLTVL.

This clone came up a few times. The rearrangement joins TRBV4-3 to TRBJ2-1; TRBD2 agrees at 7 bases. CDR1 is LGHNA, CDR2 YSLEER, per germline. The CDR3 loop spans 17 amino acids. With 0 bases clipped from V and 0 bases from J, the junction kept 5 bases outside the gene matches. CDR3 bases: TGCGCCAGCAGCCAAGATCCCGGGAGGACCTCCTACAATGAGCAGTTCTTC. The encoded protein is CASSQDPGRTSYNEQFF.

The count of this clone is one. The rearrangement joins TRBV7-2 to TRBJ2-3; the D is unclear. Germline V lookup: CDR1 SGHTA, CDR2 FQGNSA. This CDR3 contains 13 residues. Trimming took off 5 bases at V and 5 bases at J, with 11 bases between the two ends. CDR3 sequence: CASSQTILDTQYF. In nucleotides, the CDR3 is TGTGCCAGCAGCCAGACCATTTTAGATACGCAGTATTTT.

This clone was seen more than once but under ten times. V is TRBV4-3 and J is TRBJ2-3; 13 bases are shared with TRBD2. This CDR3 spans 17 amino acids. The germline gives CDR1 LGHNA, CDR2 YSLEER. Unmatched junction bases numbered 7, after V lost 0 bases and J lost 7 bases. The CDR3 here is CASSQDVPGLAGYTQYF. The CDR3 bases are TGCGCCAGCAGCCAAGATGTCCCGGGACTAGCGGGATATACGCAGTATTTT.

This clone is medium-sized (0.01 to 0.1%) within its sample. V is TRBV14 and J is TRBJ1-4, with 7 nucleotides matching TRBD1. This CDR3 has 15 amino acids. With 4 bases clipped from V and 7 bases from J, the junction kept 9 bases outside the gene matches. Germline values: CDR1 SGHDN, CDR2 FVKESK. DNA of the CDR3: TGTGCCAGCAGCCCTCGGACAGGCGGGGGTGAAAAACTGTTTTTT. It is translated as CASSPRTGGGEKLFF.

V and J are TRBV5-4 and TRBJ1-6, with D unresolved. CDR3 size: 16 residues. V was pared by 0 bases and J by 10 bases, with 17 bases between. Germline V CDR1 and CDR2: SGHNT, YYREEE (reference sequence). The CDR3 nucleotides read TGTGCCAGCAGCTTGGACGCTATCAATCCGGGGTCACCCCTCCACTTT. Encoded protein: CASSLDAINPGSPLHF.

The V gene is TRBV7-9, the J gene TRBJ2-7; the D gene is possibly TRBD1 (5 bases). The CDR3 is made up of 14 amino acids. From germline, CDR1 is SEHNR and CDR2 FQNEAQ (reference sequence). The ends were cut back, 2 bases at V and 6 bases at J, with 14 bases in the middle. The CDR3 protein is CASSLPRDRSEQYF. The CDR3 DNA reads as TGTGCCAGCAGCTTACCCAGGGATCGAAGCGAGCAGTACTTC.

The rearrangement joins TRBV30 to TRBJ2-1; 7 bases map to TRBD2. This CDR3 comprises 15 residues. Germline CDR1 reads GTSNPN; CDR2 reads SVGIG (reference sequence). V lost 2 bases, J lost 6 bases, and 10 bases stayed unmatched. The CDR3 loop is CAWSWGGRVGNEQFF. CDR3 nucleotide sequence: TGTGCCTGGAGTTGGGGCGGGAGAGTAGGCAATGAGCAGTTCTTC.

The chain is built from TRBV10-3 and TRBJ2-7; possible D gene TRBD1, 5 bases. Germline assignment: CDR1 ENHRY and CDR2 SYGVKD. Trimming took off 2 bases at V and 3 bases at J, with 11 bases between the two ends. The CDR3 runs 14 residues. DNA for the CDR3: TGTGCCATCAGTGAGAGGACAAGGGTCTACGAGCAGTACTTC. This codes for CAISERTRVYEQYF.

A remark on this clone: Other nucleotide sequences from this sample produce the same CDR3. Here the CDR3 DNA reads TGTGCCAGCAGCTTAGCAGCGGGCGCCAATGAGCAGTTCTTC. Its protein is CASSLAAGANEQFF. This rearrangement joins TRBV7-2 to TRBJ2-1; TRBD2 is a possible D gene (6 bases). There are 14 residues in the CDR3. The germline V gene encodes CDR1 SGHTA and CDR2 FQGNSA. V lost 0 bases, J lost 6 bases, and 9 bases lay in between. The full variable domain, in which reference TRBV7-2 and TRBJ2-1 provide the parts outside the CDR3, is GAGVSQSPSNKVTEKGKDVELRCDPISGHTALYWYRQSLGQGLEFLIYFQGNSAPDKSGLPSDRFSAERTGGSVSTLTIQRTQQEDSAVYLCASSLAAGANEQFFGPGTRLTVL.

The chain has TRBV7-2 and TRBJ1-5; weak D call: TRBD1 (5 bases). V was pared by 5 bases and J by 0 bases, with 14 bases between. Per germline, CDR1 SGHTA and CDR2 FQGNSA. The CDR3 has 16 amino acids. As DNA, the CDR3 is TGTGCCAGCAGCCTCCGCTCAGGGAATAGCAATCAGCCCCAGCATTTT. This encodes CASSLRSGNSNQPQHF.

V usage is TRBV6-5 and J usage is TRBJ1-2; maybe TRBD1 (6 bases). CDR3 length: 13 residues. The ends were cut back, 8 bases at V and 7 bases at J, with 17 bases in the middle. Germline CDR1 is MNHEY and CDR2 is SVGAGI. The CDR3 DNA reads TGTGCCAGCCGAAAACAGGGAGGAATTGGCTACACCTTC. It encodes CASRKQGGIGYTF.

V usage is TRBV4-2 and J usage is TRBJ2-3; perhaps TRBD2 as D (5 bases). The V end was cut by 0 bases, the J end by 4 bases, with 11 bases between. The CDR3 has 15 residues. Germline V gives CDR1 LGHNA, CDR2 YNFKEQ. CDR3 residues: CASSQDSASPDTQYF. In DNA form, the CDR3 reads TGTGCCAGCAGCCAAGATTCGGCTAGCCCAGATACGCAGTATTTT.

Written as DNA, the CDR3 is TGCAGCGTTGCAGTCCCTACCACAGATACGCAGTATTTT. Amino acids: CSVAVPTTDTQYF. The chain recombines TRBV29-1 with TRBJ2-3; D is uncertain. Trimming removed 4 bases at V and 2 bases at J, with 10 bases between. The CDR3 length is 13 residues. Germline-derived CDR1 and CDR2 are SQVTM and ANQGSEA.

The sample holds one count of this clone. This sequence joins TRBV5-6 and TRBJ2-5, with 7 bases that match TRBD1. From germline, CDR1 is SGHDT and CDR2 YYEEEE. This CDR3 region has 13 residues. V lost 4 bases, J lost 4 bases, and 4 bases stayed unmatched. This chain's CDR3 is CASSPQGIETQYF. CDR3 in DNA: TGTGCCAGCAGCCCACAGGGGATAGAGACCCAGTACTTC. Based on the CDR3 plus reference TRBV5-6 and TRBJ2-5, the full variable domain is DAGVTQSPTHLIKTRGQQVTLRCSPKSGHDTVSWYQQALGQGPQFIFQYYEEEERQRGNFPDRFSGHQFPNYSSELNVNALLLGDSALYLCASSPQGIETQYFGPGTRLLVL.

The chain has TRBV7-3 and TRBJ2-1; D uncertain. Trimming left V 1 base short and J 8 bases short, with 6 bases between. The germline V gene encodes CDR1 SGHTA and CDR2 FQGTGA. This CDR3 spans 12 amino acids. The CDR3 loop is CASSLSGYEQFF. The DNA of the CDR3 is TGTGCCAGCAGCTTAAGTGGCTATGAGCAGTTCTTC.

This CDR3 reads CASSESGGNEQYF. The CDR3 region has the DNA TGTGCCAGCAGTGAATCCGGAGGGAACGAGCAGTACTTC. The rearrangement links TRBV25-1 to TRBJ2-7, with D maybe TRBD2 (6 bases). From germline, CDR1 is MGHDK and CDR2 SYGVNS. The CDR3 is 13 amino acids. Trimming stripped 1 base from V and 5 bases from J, with 9 bases between.

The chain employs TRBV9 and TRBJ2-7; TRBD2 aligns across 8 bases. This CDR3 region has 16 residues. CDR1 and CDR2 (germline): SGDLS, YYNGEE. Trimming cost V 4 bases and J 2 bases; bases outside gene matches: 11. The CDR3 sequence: CASSPRGSGGTYEQYF. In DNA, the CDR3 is TGTGCCAGCAGCCCCCGGGGCAGCGGGGGTACCTACGAGCAGTACTTC.

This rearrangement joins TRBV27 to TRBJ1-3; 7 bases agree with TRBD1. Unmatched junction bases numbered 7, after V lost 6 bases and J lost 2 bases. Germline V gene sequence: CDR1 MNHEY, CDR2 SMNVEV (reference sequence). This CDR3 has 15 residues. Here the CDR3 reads CASRKAGTAGNTIYF. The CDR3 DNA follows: TGTGCCAGCAGAAAAGCTGGGACAGCTGGAAACACCATATATTTT.

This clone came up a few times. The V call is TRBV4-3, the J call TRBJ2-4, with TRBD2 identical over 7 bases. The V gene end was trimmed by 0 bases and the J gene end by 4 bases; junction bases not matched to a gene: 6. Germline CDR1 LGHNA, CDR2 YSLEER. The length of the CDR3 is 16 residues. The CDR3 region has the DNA TGCGCCAGCAGCCAAGATGCCCTAGCGGTTAAAAACATTCAGTACTTC. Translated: CASSQDALAVKNIQYF.

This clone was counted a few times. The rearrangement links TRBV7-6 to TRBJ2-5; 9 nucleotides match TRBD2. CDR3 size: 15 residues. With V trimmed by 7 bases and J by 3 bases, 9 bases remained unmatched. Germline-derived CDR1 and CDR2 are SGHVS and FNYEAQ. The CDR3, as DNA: TGTGCCAGCACCCCGGCGACTAGCGGAAAAGAGACCCAGTACTTC. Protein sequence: CASTPATSGKETQYF.

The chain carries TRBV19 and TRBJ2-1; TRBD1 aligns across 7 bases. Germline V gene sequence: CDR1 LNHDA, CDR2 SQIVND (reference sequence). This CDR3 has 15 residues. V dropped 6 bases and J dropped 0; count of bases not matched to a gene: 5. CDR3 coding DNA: TGTGCCAGTAGGTCGGACAGGAGCTCCTACAATGAGCAGTTCTTC. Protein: CASRSDRSSYNEQFF.

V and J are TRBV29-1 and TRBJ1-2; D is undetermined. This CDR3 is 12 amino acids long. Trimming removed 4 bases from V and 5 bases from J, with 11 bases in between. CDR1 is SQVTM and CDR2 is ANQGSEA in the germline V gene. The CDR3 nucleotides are TGCAGCGTTGTGGACGGAGGGTATGGCTACACCTTC. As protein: CSVVDGGYGYTF.

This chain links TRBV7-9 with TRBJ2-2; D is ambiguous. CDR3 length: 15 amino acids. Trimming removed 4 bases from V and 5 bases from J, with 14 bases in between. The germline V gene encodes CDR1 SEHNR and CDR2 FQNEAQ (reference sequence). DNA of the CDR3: TGTGCCAGCAGCTACGGGCAGGCGAGAACCGGGGAGCTGTTTTTT. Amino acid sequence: CASSYGQARTGELFF.

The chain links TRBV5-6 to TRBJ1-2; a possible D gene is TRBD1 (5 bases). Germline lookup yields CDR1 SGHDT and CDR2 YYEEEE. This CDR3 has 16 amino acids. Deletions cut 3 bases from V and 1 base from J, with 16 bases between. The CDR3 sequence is CASSSARGVFNYGYTF. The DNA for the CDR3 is TGTGCCAGCAGCTCAGCAAGGGGAGTATTTAACTATGGCTACACCTTC.

The CDR3 DNA sequence: TGTGCCAGCTCACCGGAGGAAGGGAATAGCAATCAGCCCCAGCATTTT. Amino acids: CASSPEEGNSNQPQHF. This chain connects TRBV18 to TRBJ1-5; no definite D call. Germline V lookup: CDR1 KGHSH, CDR2 LQKENI. The CDR3 length is 16 residues. V was pared by 3 bases and J by 0 bases, with 12 bases between.